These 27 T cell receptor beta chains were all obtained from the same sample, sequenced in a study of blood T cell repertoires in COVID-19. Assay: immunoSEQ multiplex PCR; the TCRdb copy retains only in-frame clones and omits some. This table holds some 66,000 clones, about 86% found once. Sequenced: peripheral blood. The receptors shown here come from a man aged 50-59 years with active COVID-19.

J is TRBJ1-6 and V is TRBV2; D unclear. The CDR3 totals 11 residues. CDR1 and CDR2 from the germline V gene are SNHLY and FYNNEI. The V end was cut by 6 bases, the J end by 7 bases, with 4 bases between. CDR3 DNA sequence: TGTGCCAGCAGCGTCAATTCACCCCTCCACTTT. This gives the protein CASSVNSPLHF.

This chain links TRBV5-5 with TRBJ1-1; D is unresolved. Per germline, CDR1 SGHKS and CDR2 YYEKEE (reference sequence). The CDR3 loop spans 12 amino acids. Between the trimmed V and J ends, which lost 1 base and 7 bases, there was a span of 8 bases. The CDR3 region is CASSLRPIEAFF. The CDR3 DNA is TGTGCCAGCAGCTTGCGTCCTATTGAAGCTTTCTTT.

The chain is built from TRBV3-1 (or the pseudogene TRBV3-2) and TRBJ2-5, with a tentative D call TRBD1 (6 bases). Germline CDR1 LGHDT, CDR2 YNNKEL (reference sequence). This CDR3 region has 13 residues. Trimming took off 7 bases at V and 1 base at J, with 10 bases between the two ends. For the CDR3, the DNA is TGTGCCAGCAAGTGGGGGCCCCAAGAGACCCAGTACTTC. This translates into CASKWGPQETQYF.

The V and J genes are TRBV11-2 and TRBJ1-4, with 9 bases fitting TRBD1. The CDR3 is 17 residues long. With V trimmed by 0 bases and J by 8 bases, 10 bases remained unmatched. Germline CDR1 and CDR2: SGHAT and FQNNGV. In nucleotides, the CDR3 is TGTGCCAGCAGCTTAGATCATTCTTTGGGACAGGGCGAAAAACTGTTTTTT. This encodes CASSLDHSLGQGEKLFF.

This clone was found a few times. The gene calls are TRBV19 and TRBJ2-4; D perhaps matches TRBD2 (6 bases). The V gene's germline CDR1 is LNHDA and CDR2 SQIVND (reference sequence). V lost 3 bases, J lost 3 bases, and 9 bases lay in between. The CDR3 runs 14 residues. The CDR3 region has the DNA TGTGCCAGTAGTATGCAGGGAGGCAAAAACATTCAGTACTTC. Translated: CASSMQGGKNIQYF.

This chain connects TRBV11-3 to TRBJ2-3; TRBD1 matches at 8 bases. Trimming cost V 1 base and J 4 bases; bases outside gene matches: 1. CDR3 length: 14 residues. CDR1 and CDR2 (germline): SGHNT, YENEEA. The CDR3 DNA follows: TGTGCCAGCAGCTTAGGGGACAGGTCAGATACGCAGTATTTT. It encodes CASSLGDRSDTQYF.

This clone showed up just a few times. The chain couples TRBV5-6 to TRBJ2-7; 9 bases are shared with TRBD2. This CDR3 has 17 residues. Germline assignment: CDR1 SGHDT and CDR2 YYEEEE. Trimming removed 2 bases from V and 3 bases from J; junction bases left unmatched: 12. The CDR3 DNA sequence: TGTGCCAGCAGCTTCTCTAGCGGGGTATCCCAAATCTACGAGCAGTACTTC. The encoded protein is CASSFSSGVSQIYEQYF.

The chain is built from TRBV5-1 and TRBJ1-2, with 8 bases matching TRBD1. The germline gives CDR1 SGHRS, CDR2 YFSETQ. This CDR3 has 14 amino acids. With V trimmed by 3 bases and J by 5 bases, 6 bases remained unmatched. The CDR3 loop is CASSSGGTGYGYTF. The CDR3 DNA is TGCGCCAGCAGCTCCGGGGGGACAGGATATGGCTACACCTTC. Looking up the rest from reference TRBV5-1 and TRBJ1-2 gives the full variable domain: KAGVTQTPRYLIKTRGQQVTLSCSPISGHRSVSWYQQTPGQGLQFLFEYFSETQRNKGNFPGRFSGRQFSNSRSEMNVSTLELGDSALYLCASSSGGTGYGYTFGSGTRLTVV.

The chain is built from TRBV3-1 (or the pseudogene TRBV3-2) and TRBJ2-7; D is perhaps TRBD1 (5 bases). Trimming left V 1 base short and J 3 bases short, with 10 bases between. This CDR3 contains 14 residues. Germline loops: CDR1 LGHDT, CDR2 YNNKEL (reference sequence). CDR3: CASSQAGQGYEQYV. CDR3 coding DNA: TGTGCCAGCAGCCAAGCCGGGCAGGGCTACGAGCAGTACGTC.

For the CDR3, the DNA is TGTGCCAGCAGTGAAGTGCCTCCCCGTGACTTACGATTCTACGAGCAGTACTTC. Translation: CASSEVPPRDLRFYEQYF. This chain connects TRBV6-1 to TRBJ2-7; D unclear. This CDR3 region has 18 residues. In germline, CDR1 is MNHNS, CDR2 SASEGT. The V end lost 1 base, the J end lost 3 bases, and 22 bases lay between the germline ends.

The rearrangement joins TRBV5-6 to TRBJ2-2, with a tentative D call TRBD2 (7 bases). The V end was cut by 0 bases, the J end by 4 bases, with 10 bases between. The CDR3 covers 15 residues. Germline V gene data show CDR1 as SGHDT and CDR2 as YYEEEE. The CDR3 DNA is TGTGCCAGCAGCTTGGTCGGGGGGCGCACCGGGGAGCTGTTTTTT. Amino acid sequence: CASSLVGGRTGELFF.

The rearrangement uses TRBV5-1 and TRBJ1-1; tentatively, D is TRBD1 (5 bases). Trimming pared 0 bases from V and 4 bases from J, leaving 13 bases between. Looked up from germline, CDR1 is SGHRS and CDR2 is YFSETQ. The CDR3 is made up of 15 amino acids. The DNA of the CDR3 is TGCGCCAGCAGCTTGGCAGGGTCGGAGAGCACTGAAGCTTTCTTT. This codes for CASSLAGSESTEAFF.

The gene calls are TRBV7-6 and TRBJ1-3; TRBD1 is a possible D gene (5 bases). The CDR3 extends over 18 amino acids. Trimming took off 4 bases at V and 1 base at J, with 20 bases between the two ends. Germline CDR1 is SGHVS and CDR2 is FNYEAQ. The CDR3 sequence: CASSWGSVWGKSGNTIYF. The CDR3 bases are TGTGCCAGCAGCTGGGGTAGTGTGTGGGGCAAGTCTGGAAACACCATATATTTT.

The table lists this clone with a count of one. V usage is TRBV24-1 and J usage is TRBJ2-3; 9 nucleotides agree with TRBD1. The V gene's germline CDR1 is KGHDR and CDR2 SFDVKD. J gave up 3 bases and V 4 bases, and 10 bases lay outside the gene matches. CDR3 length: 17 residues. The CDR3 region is CATSEGDGDRATDTQYF. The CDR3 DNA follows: TGTGCCACCAGTGAGGGGGATGGGGACAGGGCGACAGATACGCAGTATTTT.

The CDR3 sequence is CASSARDGSGNTIYF. Here the CDR3 DNA reads TGCGCCAGCAGCGCGCGGGACGGCTCTGGAAACACCATATATTTT. V and J are TRBV5-1 and TRBJ1-3; D possibly corresponds to TRBD1 (5 bases). V dropped 4 bases and J dropped 0 bases, with 11 bases sitting between them. The germline CDR1 and CDR2 sequences are SGHRS and YFSETQ. CDR3 length: 15 residues.

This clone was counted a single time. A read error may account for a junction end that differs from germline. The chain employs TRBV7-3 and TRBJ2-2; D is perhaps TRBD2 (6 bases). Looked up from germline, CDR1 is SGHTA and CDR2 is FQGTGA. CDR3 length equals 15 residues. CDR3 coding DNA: TGTGCCAGCAGCTTACGGGGCGGGAACACTGGGGAGCTGTTTTTT. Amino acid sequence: CASSLRGGNTGELFF.

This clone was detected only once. CDR3 sequence (DNA): TGTGCCAGCAGTTACGGGGGGTGGAACGGGTCACCCCTCCACTTT. This gives the protein CASSYGGWNGSPLHF. The rearrangement uses TRBV6-5 and TRBJ1-6, with D perhaps TRBD1 (5 bases). In germline, CDR1 is MNHEY, CDR2 SVGAGI. This CDR3 has 15 residues. V was cut by 2 bases and J by 10 bases, with 15 bases left in between.

This CDR3 reads CASSLWDRFRGETQYF. CDR3 nucleotides: TGTGCCAGCAGCTTATGGGACAGGTTTCGAGGGGAGACCCAGTACTTC. The J gene is TRBJ2-5, the V gene TRBV11-3, with TRBD1 matching 8 bases. J lost 5 bases, V lost 2 bases, and 10 bases had no gene match. The CDR3 spans 16 residues. The germline CDR1 and CDR2 sequences are SGHNT and YENEEA.

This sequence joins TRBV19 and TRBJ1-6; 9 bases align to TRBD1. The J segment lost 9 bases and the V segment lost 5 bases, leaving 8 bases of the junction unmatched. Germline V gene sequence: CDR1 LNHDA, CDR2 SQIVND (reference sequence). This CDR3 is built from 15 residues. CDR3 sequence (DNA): TGTGCCAGTAGTCTAGGGGACAGGGTTGGTTCACCCCTCCACTTT. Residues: CASSLGDRVGSPLHF.

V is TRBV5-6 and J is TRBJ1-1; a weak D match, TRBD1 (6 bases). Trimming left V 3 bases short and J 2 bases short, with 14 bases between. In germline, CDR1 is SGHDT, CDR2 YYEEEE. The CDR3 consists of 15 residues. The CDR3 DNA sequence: TGTGCCAGCAGCTGGGGGGGCAGGATCAACACTGAAGCTTTCTTT. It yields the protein CASSWGGRINTEAFF. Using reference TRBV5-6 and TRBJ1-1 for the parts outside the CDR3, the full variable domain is DAGVTQSPTHLIKTRGQQVTLRCSPKSGHDTVSWYQQALGQGPQFIFQYYEEEERQRGNFPDRFSGHQFPNYSSELNVNALLLGDSALYLCASSWGGRINTEAFFGQGTRLTVV.

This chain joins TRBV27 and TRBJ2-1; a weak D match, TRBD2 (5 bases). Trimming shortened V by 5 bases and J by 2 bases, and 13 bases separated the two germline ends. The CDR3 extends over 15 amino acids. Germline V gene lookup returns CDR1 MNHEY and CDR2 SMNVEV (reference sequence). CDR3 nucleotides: TGTGCCAGCAGTCGCGACTACCTGACCTACAATGAGCAGTTCTTC. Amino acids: CASSRDYLTYNEQFF.

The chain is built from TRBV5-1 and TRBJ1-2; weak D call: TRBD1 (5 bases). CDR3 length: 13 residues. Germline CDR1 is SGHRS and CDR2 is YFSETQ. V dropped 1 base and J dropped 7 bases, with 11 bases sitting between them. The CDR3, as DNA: TGCGCCAGCAGCTTGACGGGGGAAATTGGCTACACCTTC. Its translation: CASSLTGEIGYTF.

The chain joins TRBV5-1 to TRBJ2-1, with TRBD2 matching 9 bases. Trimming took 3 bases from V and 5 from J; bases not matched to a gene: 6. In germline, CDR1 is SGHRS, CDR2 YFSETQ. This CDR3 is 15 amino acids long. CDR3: CASSSSSGANNEQFF. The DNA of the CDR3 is TGCGCCAGCAGCTCATCTAGCGGGGCCAACAATGAGCAGTTCTTC.

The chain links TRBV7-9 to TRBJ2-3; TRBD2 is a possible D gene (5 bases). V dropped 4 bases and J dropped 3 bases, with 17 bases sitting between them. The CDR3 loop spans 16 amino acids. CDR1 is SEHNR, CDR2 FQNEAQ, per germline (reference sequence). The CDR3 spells CASSSRHLLETDTQYF. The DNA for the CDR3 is TGTGCCAGCAGCTCTAGACACCTACTAGAGACAGATACGCAGTATTTT.

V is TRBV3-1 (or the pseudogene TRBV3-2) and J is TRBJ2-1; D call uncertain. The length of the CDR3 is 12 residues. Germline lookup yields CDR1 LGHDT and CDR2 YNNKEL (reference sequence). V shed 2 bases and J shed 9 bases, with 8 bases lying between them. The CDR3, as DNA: TGTGCCAGCAGCCAAACTTCAGGTGAGCAGTTCTTC. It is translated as CASSQTSGEQFF.

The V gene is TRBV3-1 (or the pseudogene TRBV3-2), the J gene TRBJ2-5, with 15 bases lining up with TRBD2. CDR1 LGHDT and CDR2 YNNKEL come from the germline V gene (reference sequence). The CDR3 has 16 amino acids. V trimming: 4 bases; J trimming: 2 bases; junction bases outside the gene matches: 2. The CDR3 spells CASSPGLAGGQETQYF. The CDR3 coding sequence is TGTGCCAGCAGCCCCGGACTAGCGGGGGGGCAAGAGACCCAGTACTTC.

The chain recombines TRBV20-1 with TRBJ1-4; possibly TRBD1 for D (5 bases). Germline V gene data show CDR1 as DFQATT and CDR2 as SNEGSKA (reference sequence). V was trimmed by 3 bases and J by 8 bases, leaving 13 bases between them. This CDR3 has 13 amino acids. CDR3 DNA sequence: TGCAGTGCTAGTCGGCCGGAGGGGGAAAAACTGTTTTTT. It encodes CSASRPEGEKLFF.